This T cell receptor (beta chain) is drawn from a study of shared clonotypes between healthy human individuals. The assay was immunoSEQ multiplex PCR, and TCRdb's table has in-frame clones only and misses some. The profile shows roughly 450,000 clones, less than 85% of them singletons. The V and J ends lost 4 bases and 0 bases respectively, with 13 bases between them. The CDR3 consists of 16 residues. The germline V gene encodes CDR1 SGHAT and CDR2 FQNNGV. The sequence was obtained from a woman in her 40s in good health. Some clones in this sample may be carry-over from other donors' samples. The rearrangement links TRBV11-2 to TRBJ2-1; the D gene is possibly TRBD2 (6 bases). Input material: PBMCs. CDR3 residues: CASSSTGLNSYNEQFF. CDR3 bases: TGTGCCAGCAGCTCCACAGGACTAAACTCCTACAATGAGCAGTTCTTC.